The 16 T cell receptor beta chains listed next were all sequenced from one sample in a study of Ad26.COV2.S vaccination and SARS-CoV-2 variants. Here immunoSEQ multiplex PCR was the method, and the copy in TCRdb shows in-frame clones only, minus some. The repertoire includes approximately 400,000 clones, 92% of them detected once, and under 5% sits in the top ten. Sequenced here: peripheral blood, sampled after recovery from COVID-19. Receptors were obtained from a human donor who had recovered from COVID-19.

This CDR3 is CSASSGDTQYF. The CDR3 DNA sequence: TGCAGTGCTTCTTCGGGAGATACGCAGTATTTT. The chain recombines TRBV20-1 with TRBJ2-3; D unclear. Looked up from germline, CDR1 is DFQATT and CDR2 is SNEGSKA (reference sequence). This CDR3 has 11 residues. V was pared by 5 bases and J by 5 bases, with 8 bases between.

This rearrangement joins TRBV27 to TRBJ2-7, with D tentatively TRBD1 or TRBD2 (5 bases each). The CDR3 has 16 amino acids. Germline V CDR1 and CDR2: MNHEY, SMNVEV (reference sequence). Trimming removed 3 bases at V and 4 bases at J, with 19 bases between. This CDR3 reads CASSFSAGTLLYEQYF. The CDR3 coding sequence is TGTGCCAGCAGTTTCTCGGCCGGGACCCTCCTATACGAGCAGTACTTC.

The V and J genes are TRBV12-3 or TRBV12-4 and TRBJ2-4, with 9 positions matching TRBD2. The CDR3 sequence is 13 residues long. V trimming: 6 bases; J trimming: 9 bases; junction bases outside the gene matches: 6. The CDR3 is CASRLTSGGIQYF. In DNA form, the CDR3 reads TGTGCCAGCAGGCTGACTAGCGGAGGCATTCAGTACTTC.

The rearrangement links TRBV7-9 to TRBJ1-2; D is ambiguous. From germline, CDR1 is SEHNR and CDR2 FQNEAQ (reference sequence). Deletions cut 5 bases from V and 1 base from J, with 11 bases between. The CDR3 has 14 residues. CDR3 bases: TGTGCCAGCAGCCGACCCGAGGATAACTATGGCTACACCTTC. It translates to CASSRPEDNYGYTF.

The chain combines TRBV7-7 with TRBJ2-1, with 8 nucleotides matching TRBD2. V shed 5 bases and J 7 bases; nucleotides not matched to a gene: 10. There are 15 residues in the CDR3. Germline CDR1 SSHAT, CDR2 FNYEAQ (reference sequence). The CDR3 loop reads CASSPSGGGGNEQFF. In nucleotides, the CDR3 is TGTGCCAGCAGCCCCAGCGGGGGAGGTGGTAATGAGCAGTTCTTC.

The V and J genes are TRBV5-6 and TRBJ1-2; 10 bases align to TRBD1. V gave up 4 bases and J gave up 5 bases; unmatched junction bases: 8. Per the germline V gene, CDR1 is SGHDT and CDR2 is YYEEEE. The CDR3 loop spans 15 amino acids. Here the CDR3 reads CASSVGTGDPYGYTF. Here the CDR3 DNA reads TGTGCCAGCAGCGTCGGGACAGGGGATCCGTATGGCTACACCTTC. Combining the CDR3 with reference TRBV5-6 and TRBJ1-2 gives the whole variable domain DAGVTQSPTHLIKTRGQQVTLRCSPKSGHDTVSWYQQALGQGPQFIFQYYEEEERQRGNFPDRFSGHQFPNYSSELNVNALLLGDSALYLCASSVGTGDPYGYTFGSGTRLTVV.

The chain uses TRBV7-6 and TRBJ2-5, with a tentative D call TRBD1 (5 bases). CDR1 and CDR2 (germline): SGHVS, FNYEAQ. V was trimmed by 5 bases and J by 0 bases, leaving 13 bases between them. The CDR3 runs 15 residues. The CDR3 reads CASSLRQSYQETQYF. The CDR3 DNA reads TGTGCCAGCAGCCTTCGACAGTCGTACCAAGAGACCCAGTACTTC.

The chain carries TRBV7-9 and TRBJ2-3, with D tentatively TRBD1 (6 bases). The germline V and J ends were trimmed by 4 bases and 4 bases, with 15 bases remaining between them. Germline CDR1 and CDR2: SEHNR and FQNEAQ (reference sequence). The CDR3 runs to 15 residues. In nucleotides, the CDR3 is TGTGCCAGCAGCTCCATGCCCAGGGGTGCAGATACGCAGTATTTT. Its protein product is CASSSMPRGADTQYF.

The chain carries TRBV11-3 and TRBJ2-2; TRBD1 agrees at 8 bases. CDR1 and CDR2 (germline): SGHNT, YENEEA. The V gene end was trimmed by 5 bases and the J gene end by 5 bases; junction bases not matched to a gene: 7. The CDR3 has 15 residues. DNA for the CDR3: TGTGCCAGCAGCAAGACAGGGGTTGGGACCGGGGAGCTGTTTTTT. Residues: CASSKTGVGTGELFF.

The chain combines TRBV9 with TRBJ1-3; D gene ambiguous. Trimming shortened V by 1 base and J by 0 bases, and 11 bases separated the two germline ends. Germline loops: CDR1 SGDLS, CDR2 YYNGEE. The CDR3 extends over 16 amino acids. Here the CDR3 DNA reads TGTGCCAGCAGCGTACTCCCTACAAGCTCTGGAAACACCATATATTTT. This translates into CASSVLPTSSGNTIYF.

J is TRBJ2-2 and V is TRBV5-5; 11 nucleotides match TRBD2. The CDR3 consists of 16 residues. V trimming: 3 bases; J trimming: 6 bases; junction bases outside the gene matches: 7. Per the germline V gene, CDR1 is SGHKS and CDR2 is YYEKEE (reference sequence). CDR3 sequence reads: CASSSTSGGGSGELFF. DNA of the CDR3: TGTGCCAGCAGCTCCACTAGCGGGGGAGGGTCCGGGGAGCTGTTTTTT.

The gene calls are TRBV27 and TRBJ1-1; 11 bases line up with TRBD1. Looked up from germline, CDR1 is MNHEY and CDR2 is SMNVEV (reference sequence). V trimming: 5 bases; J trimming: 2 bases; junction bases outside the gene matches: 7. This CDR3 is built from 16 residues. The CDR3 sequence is CASSQTGQGVNTEAFF. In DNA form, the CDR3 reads TGTGCCAGCAGTCAAACGGGACAGGGGGTAAACACTGAAGCTTTCTTT.

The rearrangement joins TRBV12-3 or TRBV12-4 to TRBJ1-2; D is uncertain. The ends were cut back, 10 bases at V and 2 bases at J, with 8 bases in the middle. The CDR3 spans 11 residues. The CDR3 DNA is TGTGCCATCGGCGGGAACTATGGCTACACCTTC. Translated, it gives CAIGGNYGYTF.

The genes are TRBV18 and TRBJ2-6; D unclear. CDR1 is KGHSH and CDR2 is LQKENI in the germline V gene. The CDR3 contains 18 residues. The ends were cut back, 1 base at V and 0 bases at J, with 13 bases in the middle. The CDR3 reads CASSPLAASISGANVLTF. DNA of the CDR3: TGTGCCAGCTCACCACTGGCAGCCTCCATCTCTGGGGCCAACGTCCTGACTTTC. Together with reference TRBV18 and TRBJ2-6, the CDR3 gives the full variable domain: NAGVMQNPRHLVRRRGQEARLRCSPMKGHSHVYWYRQLPEEGLKFMVYLQKENIIDESGMPKERFSAEFPKEGPSILRIQQVVRGDSAAYFCASSPLAASISGANVLTFGAGSRLTVL.

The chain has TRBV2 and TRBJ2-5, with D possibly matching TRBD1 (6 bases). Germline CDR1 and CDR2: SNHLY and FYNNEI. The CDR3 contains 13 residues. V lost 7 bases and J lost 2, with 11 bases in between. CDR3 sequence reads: CASTRDKQETQYF. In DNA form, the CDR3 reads TGTGCCAGCACCCGGGACAAACAAGAGACCCAGTACTTC.

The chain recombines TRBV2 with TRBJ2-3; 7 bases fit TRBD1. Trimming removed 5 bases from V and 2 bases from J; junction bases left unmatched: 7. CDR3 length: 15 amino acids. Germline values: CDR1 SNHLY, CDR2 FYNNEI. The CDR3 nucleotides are TGTGCCAGCAGTCCTCTGACAGGGAACACAGATACGCAGTATTTT. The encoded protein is CASSPLTGNTDTQYF.